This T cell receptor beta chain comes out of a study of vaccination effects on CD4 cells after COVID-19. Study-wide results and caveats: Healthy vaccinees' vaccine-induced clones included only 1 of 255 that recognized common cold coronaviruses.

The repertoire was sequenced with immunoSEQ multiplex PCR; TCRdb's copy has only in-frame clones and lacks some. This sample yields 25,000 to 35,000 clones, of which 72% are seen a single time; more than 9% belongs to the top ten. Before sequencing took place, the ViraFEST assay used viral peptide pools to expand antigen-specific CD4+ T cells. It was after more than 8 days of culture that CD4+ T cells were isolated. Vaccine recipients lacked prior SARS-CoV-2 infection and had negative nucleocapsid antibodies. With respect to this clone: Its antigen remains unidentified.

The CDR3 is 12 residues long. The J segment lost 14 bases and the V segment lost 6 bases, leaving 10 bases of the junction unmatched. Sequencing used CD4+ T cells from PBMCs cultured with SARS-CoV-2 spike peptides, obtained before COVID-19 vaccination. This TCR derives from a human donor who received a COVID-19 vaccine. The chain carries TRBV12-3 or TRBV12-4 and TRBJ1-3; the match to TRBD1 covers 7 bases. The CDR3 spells CASSQDRRSVYF. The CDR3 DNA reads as TGTGCCAGCAGCCAGGACAGGAGAAGTGTATATTTT.